One and the same sample provided the 8 T cell receptor beta chains below, sequenced in a study of Ad26.COV2.S vaccination and SARS-CoV-2 variants. Data came from immunoSEQ multiplex PCR; TCRdb stores just in-frame clones and leaves some out. In the table there are under 250,000 clones, about 83% of which are singletons. Stated treatment: 19 received Ad26.COV2.S at low or high dose, single or two shots; several received placebo; per-sample allocation not given. Samples came from day 63 after the first vaccine or placebo injection. The sample consisted of peripheral blood, taken in a trial of Ad26.COV2.S vaccine versus placebo. The receptors stem from a person between 18 and 65 years old who received the Ad26.COV2.S COVID-19 vaccine or a placebo.

The rearrangement links TRBV20-1 to TRBJ2-7; D call uncertain. CDR1 and CDR2 (germline): DFQATT, SNEGSKA (reference sequence). Trimming removed 3 bases at V and 2 bases at J, with 2 bases between. The CDR3 is 10 amino acids. The CDR3 reads CSASPYEQYV. The CDR3 DNA reads as TGCAGTGCTAGCCCCTACGAGCAGTACGTC.

The chain carries TRBV4-1 and TRBJ2-5; 11 nucleotides align to TRBD2. This CDR3 is built from 17 residues. Germline lookup yields CDR1 MGHRA and CDR2 YSYEKL. Trimming took 0 bases from V and 2 from J; bases not matched to a gene: 5. The CDR3 nucleotides are TGCGCCAGCAGCCAAGATGTGACTAGCGGGGCTCAAGAGACCCAGTACTTC. It translates to CASSQDVTSGAQETQYF.

The chain uses TRBV18 and TRBJ2-7; possible D gene TRBD2, 5 bases. Trimming removed 1 base at V and 6 bases at J, with 7 bases between. This CDR3 spans 12 amino acids. The germline V gene has CDR1 KGHSH and CDR2 LQKENI. This CDR3 is CASSPRETEQYF. As DNA, the CDR3 is TGTGCCAGCTCACCACGGGAGACCGAGCAGTACTTC.

The gene calls are TRBV30 and TRBJ2-7; D is unresolved. CDR3 length: 11 amino acids. Deletions cut 3 bases from V and 7 bases from J, with 10 bases between. Germline lookup yields CDR1 GTSNPN and CDR2 SVGIG (reference sequence). The CDR3, as DNA: TGTGCCTGGAGCCGGTCTTGGGAGCAGTACTTC. Translating it yields CAWSRSWEQYF.

The chain combines TRBV24-1 with TRBJ2-5; D possibly uses TRBD1 or TRBD2 (7 bases each). This CDR3 spans 15 amino acids. Per the germline V gene, CDR1 is KGHDR and CDR2 is SFDVKD. Trimming left V 3 bases short and J 5 bases short, with 15 bases between. CDR3 in DNA: TGTGCCACCAGTGATCCCCGACAGGGAGGGGAGACCCAGTACTTC. Its translation is CATSDPRQGGETQYF.

In its sample, this clone was seen once. The gene calls are TRBV5-6 and TRBJ2-1, with 10 nucleotides matching TRBD2. The V gene end was trimmed by 4 bases and the J gene end by 3 bases; junction bases not matched to a gene: 4. Germline V gives CDR1 SGHDT, CDR2 YYEEEE. This CDR3 spans 15 amino acids. The DNA for the CDR3 is TGTGCCAGCAGCCCGTTAGCGGGAGGCTACAATGAGCAGTTCTTC. Its translation: CASSPLAGGYNEQFF.

CDR3 coding DNA: TGTGCCAGCAGCTTGGGAGGTGAGCAGTTCTTC. As protein: CASSLGGEQFF. The V and J genes are TRBV5-6 and TRBJ2-1, with D hard to call. The V end lost 0 bases, the J end lost 9 bases, and 4 bases lay between the germline ends. The CDR3 length is 11 residues. The germline V gene encodes CDR1 SGHDT and CDR2 YYEEEE.

This rearrangement joins TRBV18 to TRBJ1-5; no reliable D call. Trimming left V 3 bases short and J 1 base short, with 10 bases between. Germline loops: CDR1 KGHSH, CDR2 LQKENI. The CDR3 has 15 residues. The CDR3 loop reads CASSPRPGSNQPQHF. The CDR3 nucleotides read TGTGCCAGCTCACCCCGTCCGGGGAGCAATCAGCCCCAGCATTTT.